These 18 T cell receptor beta chains were all obtained from the same sample, sequenced in a study of CD8 T cells in Susac syndrome. Random-hexamer reverse transcription was applied to about 0.45 to 1 ug RNA. Each CDR3 protein is one row after TCRdb ran MiXCR on the immunoSEQ multiplex PCR reads. In the table there are under 250,000 distinct CDR3 sequences, about 94% of which are singletons. Sequencing was done on a sample of CD4+ T cells from PBMCs. The source is a human donor with Susac syndrome.

The CDR3 here is CASSLVGTAKAFF. As DNA, the CDR3 is TGTGCCAGCAGTTTAGTAGGGACAGCAAAAGCTTTCTTT. The gene calls are TRBV27 and TRBJ1-1; 7 positions agree with TRBD1. After removal of 2 bases from V and 9 bases from J, the junction contained 6 bases not matched to a gene. Germline values: CDR1 MNHEY, CDR2 SMNVEV (reference sequence). The CDR3 consists of 13 residues.

The chain links TRBV7-8 to TRBJ1-1; D is unclear. V was cut by 7 bases and J by 0 bases, with 21 bases left in between. Germline loops: CDR1 SGHVS, CDR2 FQNEAQ. The CDR3 loop spans 17 amino acids. CDR3 DNA: TGTGCCAGCACTCTTAAACCCGAATTCAGGATGAACACTGAAGCTTTCTTT. It yields the protein CASTLKPEFRMNTEAFF.

V usage is TRBV12-3 or TRBV12-4 and J usage is TRBJ1-4; TRBD1 aligns across 9 bases. Losses at the gene ends were 5 bases for V and 5 bases for J; bases not matched to a gene: 6. The CDR3 sequence is 15 residues long. Written as DNA, the CDR3 is TGTGCCAGCAGTCTCCAGACAGGGGGAAATGAAAAACTGTTTTTT. Translated, it gives CASSLQTGGNEKLFF.

This clonotype has only one observation. J is TRBJ1-6 and V is TRBV27; TRBD1 might be the D (6 bases). Germline assignment: CDR1 MNHEY and CDR2 SMNVEV (reference sequence). The CDR3 sequence is 14 residues long. The V gene lost 6 bases and the J gene lost 4 bases, with 10 bases spanning the gap. In nucleotides, the CDR3 is TGTGCCAGCAGGAACGGACAGTATAATTCACCCCTCCACTTT. Translating gives CASRNGQYNSPLHF.

The chain couples TRBV6-2 or TRBV6-3 to TRBJ1-1, with 7 bases matching TRBD1. Looked up from germline, CDR1 is MNHEY and CDR2 is SVGEGT. The CDR3 runs 13 residues. V was pared by 5 bases and J by 3 bases, with 3 bases of the junction left unmatched. The CDR3 nucleotides read TGTGCCAGCAGTCAAACAGGGGACACTGAAGCTTTCTTT. Protein product: CASSQTGDTEAFF.

The gene calls are TRBV18 and TRBJ1-1; 8 nucleotides line up with TRBD1. The CDR3 has 10 residues. Unmatched junction bases numbered 1, after V lost 9 bases and J lost 7 bases. CDR1 and CDR2 from the germline V gene are KGHSH and LQKENI. The CDR3 region is CARDRGEAFF. The CDR3 DNA is TGTGCCAGAGACAGGGGTGAAGCTTTCTTT.

This rearrangement joins TRBV20-1 to TRBJ2-7; no clear D. With 5 bases removed from V and 0 bases from J, the gap between germline ends came to 11 bases. CDR1 and CDR2 (germline): DFQATT, SNEGSKA (reference sequence). The CDR3 is 13 amino acids. In nucleotides, the CDR3 is TGCAGTGCTGGCAGGTTGAGCTCCTACGAGCAGTACTTC. It specifies CSAGRLSSYEQYF.

The J gene is TRBJ1-5, the V gene TRBV20-1; the match to TRBD1 covers 11 bases. The germline gives CDR1 DFQATT, CDR2 SNEGSKA (reference sequence). The CDR3 runs to 13 residues. The trim removed 5 bases at V and 7 bases at J, leaving 4 bases unmatched. The CDR3 region has the DNA TGCAGTGCTGGACAGGGGGCGATGCAGCCCCAGCATTTT. Amino acids: CSAGQGAMQPQHF.

The chain uses TRBV6-5 and TRBJ2-7; TRBD2 matches 14 bases. V gave up 6 bases and J gave up 6 bases; unmatched junction bases: 7. Germline CDR1 reads MNHEY; CDR2 reads SVGAGI. The CDR3 is made up of 15 amino acids. The CDR3 sequence is CASSRTSGGPREQYF. CDR3 DNA sequence: TGTGCCAGCAGCCGGACTAGCGGGGGGCCCCGCGAGCAGTACTTC.

This clonotype was counted a few times. The chain recombines TRBV7-2 with TRBJ2-5; 13 bases are shared with TRBD2. Germline loops: CDR1 SGHTA, CDR2 FQGNSA. The CDR3 is 15 residues long. The junction had 4 bases not matched to a gene; V was cut back by 4 bases and J by 5 bases. The CDR3 loop reads CASSSGLAGAETQYF. The CDR3 coding sequence is TGTGCCAGCAGCTCCGGACTAGCGGGGGCGGAGACCCAGTACTTC.

The gene calls are TRBV20-1 and TRBJ1-1; D gene unclear. V was cut by 1 base and J by 2 bases, with 11 bases left in between. The germline V gene encodes CDR1 DFQATT and CDR2 SNEGSKA (reference sequence). The CDR3 contains 14 residues. The CDR3 loop reads CSARGTVGNTEAFF. For the CDR3, the DNA is TGCAGTGCTAGAGGGACGGTGGGTAACACTGAAGCTTTCTTT.

This rearrangement joins TRBV2 to TRBJ1-1; D possibly corresponds to TRBD1 (6 bases). CDR3 length: 14 amino acids. V was cut by 6 bases and J by 4 bases, with 15 bases left in between. Germline V gene lookup returns CDR1 SNHLY and CDR2 FYNNEI. Written as DNA, the CDR3 is TGTGCCAGCAGGGGAACAGGGACGGGCACTGAAGCTTTCTTT. Protein sequence: CASRGTGTGTEAFF.

This chain uses TRBV14 with TRBJ1-1; no clear D gene. The CDR3 length is 13 residues. Trimming shortened V by 4 bases and J by 8 bases, and 14 bases separated the two germline ends. In germline, CDR1 is SGHDN, CDR2 FVKESK. This CDR3 reads CASSLYSEGEAFF. CDR3 bases: TGTGCCAGCAGCCTCTACTCGGAAGGGGAAGCTTTCTTT. The whole variable domain, filled in from reference TRBV14 and TRBJ1-1, reads EAGVTQFPSHSVIEKGQTVTLRCDPISGHDNLYWYRRVMGKEIKFLLHFVKESKQDESGMPNNRFLAERTGGTYSTLKVQPAELEDSGVYFCASSLYSEGEAFFGQGTRLTVV.

This chain uses TRBV30 with TRBJ1-4, with D perhaps matching TRBD1 (6 bases). The V end was cut by 2 bases, the J end by 8 bases, with 15 bases between. This CDR3 is built from 14 residues. CDR1 and CDR2 (germline): GTSNPN, SVGIG (reference sequence). The CDR3 nucleotides are TGTGCCTGGAGTTGGAAACAGGGTGTCGAAAAACTGTTTTTT. Residues: CAWSWKQGVEKLFF.

The rearrangement links TRBV24-1 to TRBJ2-3; tentative D call: TRBD2 (6 bases). V lost 4 bases and J lost 4, with 17 bases in between. The CDR3 loop spans 16 amino acids. Germline V gene sequence: CDR1 KGHDR, CDR2 SFDVKD. This CDR3 reads CATSDPGDSLPDTQYF. CDR3 DNA sequence: TGTGCCACCAGTGACCCGGGAGATAGCCTGCCAGATACGCAGTATTTT.

The CDR3 loop reads CSVDGRTGQETQYF. CDR3 in DNA: TGCAGCGTTGACGGGAGGACAGGTCAAGAGACCCAGTACTTC. This sequence joins TRBV29-1 and TRBJ2-5, with D tentatively TRBD1 or TRBD2 (7 bases each). Per the germline V gene, CDR1 is SQVTM and CDR2 is ANQGSEA. V dropped 3 bases and J dropped 2 bases, with 13 bases sitting between them. CDR3 length equals 14 residues.

V usage is TRBV7-2 and J usage is TRBJ2-3, with D perhaps assigned TRBD1 or TRBD2 (5 bases each). From germline, CDR1 is SGHTA and CDR2 FQGNSA. This CDR3 has 17 residues. V was pared by 1 base and J by 0 bases, with 14 bases between. The CDR3 here is CASSLGQSGLSTDTQYF. As DNA, the CDR3 is TGTGCCAGCAGCTTAGGACAGAGCGGACTTAGCACAGATACGCAGTATTTT.

V is TRBV12-3 or TRBV12-4 and J is TRBJ1-5, with unresolved D. V dropped 5 bases and J dropped 3 bases, with 14 bases sitting between them. The CDR3 runs 15 residues. The CDR3 is CASSPKGQNNQPQHF. The DNA for the CDR3 is TGTGCCAGCAGTCCTAAAGGGCAGAACAATCAGCCCCAGCATTTT.